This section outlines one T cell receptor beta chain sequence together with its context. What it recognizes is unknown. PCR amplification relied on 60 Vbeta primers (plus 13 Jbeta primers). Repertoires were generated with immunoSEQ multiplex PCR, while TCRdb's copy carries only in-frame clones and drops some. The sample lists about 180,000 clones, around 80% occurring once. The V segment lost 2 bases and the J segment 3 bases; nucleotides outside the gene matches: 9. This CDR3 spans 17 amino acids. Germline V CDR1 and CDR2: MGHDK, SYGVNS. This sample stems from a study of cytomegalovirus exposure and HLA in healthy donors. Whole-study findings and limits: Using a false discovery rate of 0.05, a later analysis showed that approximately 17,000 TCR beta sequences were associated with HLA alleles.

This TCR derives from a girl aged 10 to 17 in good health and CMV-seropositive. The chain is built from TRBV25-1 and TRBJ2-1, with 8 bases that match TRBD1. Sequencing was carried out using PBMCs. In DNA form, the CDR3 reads TGTGCCAGCAGTGAACACTCGGGACAGGCCAACTACAATGAGCAGTTCTTC. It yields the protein CASSEHSGQANYNEQFF. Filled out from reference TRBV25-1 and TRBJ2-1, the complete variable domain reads EADIYQTPRYLVIGTGKKITLECSQTMGHDKMYWYQQDPGMELHLIHYSYGVNSTEKGDLSSESTVSRIRTEHFPLTLESARPSHTSQYLCASSEHSGQANYNEQFFGPGTRLTVL.